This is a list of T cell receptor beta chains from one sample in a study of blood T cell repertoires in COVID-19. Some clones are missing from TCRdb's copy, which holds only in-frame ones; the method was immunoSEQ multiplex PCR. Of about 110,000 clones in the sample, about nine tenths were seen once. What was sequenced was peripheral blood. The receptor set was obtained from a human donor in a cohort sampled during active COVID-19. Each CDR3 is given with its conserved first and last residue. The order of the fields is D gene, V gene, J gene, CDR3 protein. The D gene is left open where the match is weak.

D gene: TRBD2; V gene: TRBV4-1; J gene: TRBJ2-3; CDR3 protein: CASSQFRGRAEDTQYF
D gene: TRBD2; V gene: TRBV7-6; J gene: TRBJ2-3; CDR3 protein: CASSLVTPGLVPTQYF
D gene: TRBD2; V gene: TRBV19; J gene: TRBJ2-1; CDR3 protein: CASSSGTSGPNEQFF
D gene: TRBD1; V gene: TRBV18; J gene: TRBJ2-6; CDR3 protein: CASSHPGQGAGANVLTF
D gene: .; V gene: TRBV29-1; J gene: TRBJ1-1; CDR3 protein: CSGHMNTEAFF
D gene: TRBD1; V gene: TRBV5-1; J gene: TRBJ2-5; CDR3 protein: CASSLEGTGKGTQYF
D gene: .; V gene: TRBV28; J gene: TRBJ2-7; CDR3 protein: CASSPQGQIYEQYF
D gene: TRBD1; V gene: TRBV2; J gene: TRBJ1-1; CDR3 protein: CASSEVSPRQGANTEAFF
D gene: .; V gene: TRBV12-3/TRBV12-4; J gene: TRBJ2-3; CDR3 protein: CASSFPGPDTQYF
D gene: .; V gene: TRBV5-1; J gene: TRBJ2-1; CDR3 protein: CASSLQLLVFSYNEQFF
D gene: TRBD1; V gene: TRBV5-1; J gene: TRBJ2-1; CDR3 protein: CASSWGWDREQFF
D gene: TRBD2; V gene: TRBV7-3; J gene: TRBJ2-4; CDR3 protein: CASSPRGATSGHNGAKNIQYF
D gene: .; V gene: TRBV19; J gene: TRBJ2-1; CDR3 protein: CASSIVAERLEQFF
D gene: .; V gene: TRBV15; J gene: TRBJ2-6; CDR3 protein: CATSRDSGTGANVLTF
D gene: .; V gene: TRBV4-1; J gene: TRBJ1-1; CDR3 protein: CASSQAGGLEAFF
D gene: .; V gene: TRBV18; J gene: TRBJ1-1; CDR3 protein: CASSPSGETEAFF
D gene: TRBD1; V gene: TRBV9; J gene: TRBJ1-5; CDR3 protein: CASSVGLSRDRPRTYNQPQHF
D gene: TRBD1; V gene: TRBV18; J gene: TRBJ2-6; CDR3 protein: CASSPRQGESSGANVLTF
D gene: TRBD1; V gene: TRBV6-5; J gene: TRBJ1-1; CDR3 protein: CASIGGPNTEAFF
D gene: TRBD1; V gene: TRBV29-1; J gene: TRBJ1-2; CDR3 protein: CSVEGGRGQGAGGYTF
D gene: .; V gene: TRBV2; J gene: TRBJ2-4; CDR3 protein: CASTQAGLAALTKNIQYF
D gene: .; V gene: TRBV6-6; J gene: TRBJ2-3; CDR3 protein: CASSERDTQYF
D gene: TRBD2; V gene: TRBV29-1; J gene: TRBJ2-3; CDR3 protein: CSVASGSADTQYF
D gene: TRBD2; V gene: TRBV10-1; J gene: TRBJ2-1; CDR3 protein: CASSDGGSDEQFF
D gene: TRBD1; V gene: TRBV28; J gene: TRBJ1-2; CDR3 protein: CASTLDRYYGYTF
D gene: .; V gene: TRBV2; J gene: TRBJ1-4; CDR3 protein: CASSGTPTNEKLFF
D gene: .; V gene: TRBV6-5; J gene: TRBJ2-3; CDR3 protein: CASSYSLARADTQYF
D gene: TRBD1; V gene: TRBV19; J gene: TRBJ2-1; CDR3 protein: CASSIVPGQYNEQFF
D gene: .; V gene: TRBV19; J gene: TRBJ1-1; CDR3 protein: CASHPQWPGEAFF
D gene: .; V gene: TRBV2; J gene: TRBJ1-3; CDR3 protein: CASSDGLISGNTIYF
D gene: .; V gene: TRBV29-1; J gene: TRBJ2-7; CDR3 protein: CSASLGLTYEQYF
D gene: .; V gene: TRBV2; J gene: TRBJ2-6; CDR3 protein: CASHGSSGANVLTF
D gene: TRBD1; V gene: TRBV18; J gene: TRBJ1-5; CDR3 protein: CASSPDRGLGPQHF
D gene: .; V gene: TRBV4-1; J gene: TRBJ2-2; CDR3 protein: CASSPSAGWTTGELFF
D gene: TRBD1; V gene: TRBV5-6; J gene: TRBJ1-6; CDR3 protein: CASSPFNPGGSYNSPLHF
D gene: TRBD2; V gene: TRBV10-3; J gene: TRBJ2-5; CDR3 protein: CAISGLAGEETQYF
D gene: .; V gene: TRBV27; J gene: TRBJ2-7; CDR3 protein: CASTPGRDSYEQYF
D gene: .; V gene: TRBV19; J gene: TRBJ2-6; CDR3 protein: CASTPGASGANVLTF
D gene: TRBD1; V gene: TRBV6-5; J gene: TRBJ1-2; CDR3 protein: CASSGQGSGYTF
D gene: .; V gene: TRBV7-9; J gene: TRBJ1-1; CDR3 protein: CASSLSAGVTEAFF
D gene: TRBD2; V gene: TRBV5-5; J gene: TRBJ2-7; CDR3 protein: CASSSAGGPYEQYF
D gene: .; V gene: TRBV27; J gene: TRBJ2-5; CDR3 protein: CASSSGGVETQYF
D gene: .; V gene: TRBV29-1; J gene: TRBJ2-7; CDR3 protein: CSVEDPPPLGRAGF
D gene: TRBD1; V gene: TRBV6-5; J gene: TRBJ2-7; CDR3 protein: CASSLDRGHSYEQYF
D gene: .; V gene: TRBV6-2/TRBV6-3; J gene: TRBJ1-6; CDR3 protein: CASSYSGQLGSPLHF
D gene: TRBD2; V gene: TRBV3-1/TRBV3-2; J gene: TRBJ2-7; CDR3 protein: CASSQEGSSGRSSYEQYF
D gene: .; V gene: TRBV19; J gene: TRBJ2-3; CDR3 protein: CASGPLAPLTQYF
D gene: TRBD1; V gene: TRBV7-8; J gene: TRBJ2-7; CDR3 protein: CASSFGQGYEQYF
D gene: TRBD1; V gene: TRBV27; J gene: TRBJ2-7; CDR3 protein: CASSPKDRGSSYEQYF
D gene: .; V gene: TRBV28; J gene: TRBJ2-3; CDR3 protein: CASTPRGPTDTQYF